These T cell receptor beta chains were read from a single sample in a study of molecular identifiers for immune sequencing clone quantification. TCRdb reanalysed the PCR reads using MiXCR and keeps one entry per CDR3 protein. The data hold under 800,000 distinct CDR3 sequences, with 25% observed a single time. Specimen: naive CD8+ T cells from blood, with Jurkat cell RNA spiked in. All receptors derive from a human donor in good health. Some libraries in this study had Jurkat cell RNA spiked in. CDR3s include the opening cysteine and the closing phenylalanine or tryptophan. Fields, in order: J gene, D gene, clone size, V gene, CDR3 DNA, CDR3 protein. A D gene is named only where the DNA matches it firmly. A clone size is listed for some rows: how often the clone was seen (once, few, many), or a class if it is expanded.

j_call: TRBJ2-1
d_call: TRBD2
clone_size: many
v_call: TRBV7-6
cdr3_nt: TGTGCCAGCAGCTATGATGAGGCGGGGGGGCCCCTGTATGAGCAGTTCTTC
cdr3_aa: CASSYDEAGGPLYEQFF

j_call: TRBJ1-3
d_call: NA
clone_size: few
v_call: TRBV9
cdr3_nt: TGTGCCAGCAGCCCAGAAGACGGAAACACCATATATTTT
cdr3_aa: CASSPEDGNTIYF

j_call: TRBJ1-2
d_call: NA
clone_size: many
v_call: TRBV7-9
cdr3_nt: TGTGCCAGCAGCTTAGTTTCTTGGCAGGGAGGGGGCTACACCTTC
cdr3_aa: CASSLVSWQGGGYTF

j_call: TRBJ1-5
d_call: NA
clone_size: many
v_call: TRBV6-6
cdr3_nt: TGTGCCACGACGTCCGGGGGGCGCGGGAGCAATCAGCCCCAGCATTTT
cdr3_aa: CATTSGGRGSNQPQHF

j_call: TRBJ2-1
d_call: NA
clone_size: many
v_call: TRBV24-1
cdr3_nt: TGTGCCACCACGGGGGGCCCGTCCTACAATGAGCAGTTCTTC
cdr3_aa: CATTGGPSYNEQFF

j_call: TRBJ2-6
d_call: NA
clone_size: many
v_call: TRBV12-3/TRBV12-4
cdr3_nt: TGTGCCAGCAGTTTCTGGAAATCTGGGGCCAACGTCCTGACTTTC
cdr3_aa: CASSFWKSGANVLTF

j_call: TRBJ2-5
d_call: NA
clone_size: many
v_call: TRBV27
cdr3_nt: TGTGCCAGCAGTTTAGCCCTCCAAGAGACCCAGTACTTC
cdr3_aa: CASSLALQETQYF

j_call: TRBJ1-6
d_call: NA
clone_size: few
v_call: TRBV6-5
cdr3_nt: TGTGCCAGCAGTTACTCGCGGGGGCCTCTAAGCTCCTATAATTCACCCCTCCACTTT
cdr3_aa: CASSYSRGPLSSYNSPLHF

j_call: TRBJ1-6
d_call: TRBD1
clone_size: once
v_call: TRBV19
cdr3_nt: TGTGCCAGTAGGAGCCGGGACAGGGGTTATATTGATTCACCCCTCCACTTT
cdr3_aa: CASRSRDRGYIDSPLHF

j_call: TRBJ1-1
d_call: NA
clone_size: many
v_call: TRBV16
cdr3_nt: TGTGCCAGCAGCCTAACGGACGGCCAAGGCCCAGCTTTCTTT
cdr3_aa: CASSLTDGQGPAFF

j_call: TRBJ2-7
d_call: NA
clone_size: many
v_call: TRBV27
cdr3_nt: TGTGCCACGGGACTTCGCGACGGGGGCGAGCAGTACTTC
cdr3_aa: CATGLRDGGEQYF

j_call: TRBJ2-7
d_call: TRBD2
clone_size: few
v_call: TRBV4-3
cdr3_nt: TGCGCCAGCAGCCAAGGAAGATCGGGACTAAGCCACGAGCAGTACTTC
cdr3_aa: CASSQGRSGLSHEQYF

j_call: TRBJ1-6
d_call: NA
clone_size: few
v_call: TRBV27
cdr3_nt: TGTGCCAGCAGTCCCATAGCGGTTCGGTCACCGGGGAATTCACCCCTCCACTTT
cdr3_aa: CASSPIAVRSPGNSPLHF

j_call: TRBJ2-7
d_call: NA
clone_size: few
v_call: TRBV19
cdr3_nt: TGTGCCACCGCCCCCAGGGGCTCCTACGAGCAGTACTTC
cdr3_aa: CATAPRGSYEQYF

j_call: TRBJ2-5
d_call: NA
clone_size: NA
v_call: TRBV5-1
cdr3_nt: TGCGCCAGCAGCTTTAGGCCCGGGTCTAGCGAAGGGGAGACCCAGTACTTC
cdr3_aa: CASSFRPGSSEGETQYF

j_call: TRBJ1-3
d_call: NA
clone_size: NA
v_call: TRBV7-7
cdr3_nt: TGTGCCAGCAGCTTAGGTGTTGGCGGCCCTAACTCTGGAAACACCATATATTTT
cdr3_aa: CASSLGVGGPNSGNTIYF

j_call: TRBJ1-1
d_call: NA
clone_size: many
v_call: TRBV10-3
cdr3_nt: TGTGCCATCAGTGAGTCGGTAGCTGAAGCTTTCTTT
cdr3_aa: CAISESVAEAFF

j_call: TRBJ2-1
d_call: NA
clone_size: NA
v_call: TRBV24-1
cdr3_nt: TGTGCCACCAGTGAACACAGACAGGCTCGATACAATGAGCAGTTCTTC
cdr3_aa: CATSEHRQARYNEQFF

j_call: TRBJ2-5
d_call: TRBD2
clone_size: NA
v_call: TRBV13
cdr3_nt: TGTGCCAGCAGCTCCTGGACTAGCGGGGGGCAAGAGACCCAGTACTTC
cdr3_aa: CASSSWTSGGQETQYF

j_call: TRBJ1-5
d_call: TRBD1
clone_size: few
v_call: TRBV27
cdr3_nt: TGTGCCAGCAGTTTCTCCGGGACAGGGTACCAGCCCCAGCATTTT
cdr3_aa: CASSFSGTGYQPQHF

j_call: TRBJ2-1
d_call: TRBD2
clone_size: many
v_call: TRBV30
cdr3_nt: TGTGCCTGGAGTGTTTTGGCGGGAGTCGGTGAGCAGTTCTTC
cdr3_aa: CAWSVLAGVGEQFF

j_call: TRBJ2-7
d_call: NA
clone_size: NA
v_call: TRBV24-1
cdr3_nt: TGTGCCACCAGTGACCAGGGCGGCGAGCAGTACTTC
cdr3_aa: CATSDQGGEQYF

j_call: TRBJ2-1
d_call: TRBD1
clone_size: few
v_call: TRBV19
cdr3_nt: TGTGCCAGTAGTCCGTCCGTGGACAGGGTTATTGGAGAGCAGTTCTTC
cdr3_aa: CASSPSVDRVIGEQFF

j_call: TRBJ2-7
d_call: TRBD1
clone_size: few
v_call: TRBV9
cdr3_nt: TGTGCCAGCAGCGCCACAGGGGGCTATTACGAGCAGTACTTC
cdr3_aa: CASSATGGYYEQYF

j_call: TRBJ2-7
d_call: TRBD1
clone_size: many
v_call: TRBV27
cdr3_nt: TGTGCCAGCAGCTTCGGACAGGCCTACGAGCAGTACTTC
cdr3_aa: CASSFGQAYEQYF

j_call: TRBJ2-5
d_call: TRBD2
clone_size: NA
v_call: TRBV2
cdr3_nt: TGTGCCAGCAGTGAAGTGGGGCTAGCGGGGGGCAGTGAGACCCAGTACTTC
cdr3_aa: CASSEVGLAGGSETQYF

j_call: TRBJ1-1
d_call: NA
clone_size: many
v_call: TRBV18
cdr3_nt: TGTGCCAGCCTCGGGGTCGACACTGAAGCTTTCTTT
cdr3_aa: CASLGVDTEAFF

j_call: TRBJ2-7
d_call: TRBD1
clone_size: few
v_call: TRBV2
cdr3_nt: TGTGCCAGCAGTGAAGGGACAGGGTTGGACTTC
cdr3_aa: CASSEGTGLDF

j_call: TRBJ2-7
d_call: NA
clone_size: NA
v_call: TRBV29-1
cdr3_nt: TGCAGCGTTGAGAGGCGGGACTCCTACGAGCAGTACTTC
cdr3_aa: CSVERRDSYEQYF

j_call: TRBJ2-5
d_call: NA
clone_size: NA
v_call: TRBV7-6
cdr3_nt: TGTGCCAGCAGCCCAAATCTTCTAGAGACCCAGTACTTC
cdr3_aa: CASSPNLLETQYF

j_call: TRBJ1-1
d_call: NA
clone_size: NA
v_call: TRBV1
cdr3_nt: TGCACCAGCAGCCGGGCCCGAAACGACACTGAAGCTTTCTTT
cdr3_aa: CTSSRARNDTEAFF

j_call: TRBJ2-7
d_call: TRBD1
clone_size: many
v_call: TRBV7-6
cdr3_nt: TGTGCCAGCAGCTTAGCGGCGGACAGGGCTCCCTACGAGCAGTACTTC
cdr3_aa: CASSLAADRAPYEQYF

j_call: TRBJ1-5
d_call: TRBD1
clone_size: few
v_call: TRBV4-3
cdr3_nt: TGCGCCAGCAGCCAGACCACAGGGGAAGAACCCCAGCCCCAGCATTTT
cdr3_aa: CASSQTTGEEPQPQHF

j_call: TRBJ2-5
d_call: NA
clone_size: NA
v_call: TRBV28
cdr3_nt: TGTGCCAGCAGCCCCGTGGGTAGCGCCCACCAAGAGACCCAGTACTTC
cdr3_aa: CASSPVGSAHQETQYF

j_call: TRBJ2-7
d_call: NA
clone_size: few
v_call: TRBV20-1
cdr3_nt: TGCAGTGCTAGCGGACGTCTAAGCCGATACGAGCAGTACTTC
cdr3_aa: CSASGRLSRYEQYF

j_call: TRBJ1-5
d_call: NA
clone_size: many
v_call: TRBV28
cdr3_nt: TGTGCCAGCAGTCCTAGGGGACAGCCCCAGCATTTT
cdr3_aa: CASSPRGQPQHF

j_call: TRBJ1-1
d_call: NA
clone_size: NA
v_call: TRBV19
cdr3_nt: TGTGCCAGTAGTATAGTACTTACAGGCACCTTGCCGGACACTGAAGCTTTCTTT
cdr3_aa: CASSIVLTGTLPDTEAFF

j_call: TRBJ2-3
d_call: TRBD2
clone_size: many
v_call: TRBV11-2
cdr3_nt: TGTGCCAGCAGCTCCTGGACTAGCGGGGGGGCCAGAGATACGCAGTATTTT
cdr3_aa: CASSSWTSGGARDTQYF

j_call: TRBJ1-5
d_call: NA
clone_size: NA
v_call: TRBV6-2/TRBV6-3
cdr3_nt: TGTGCCAGCAGTTACGAGCCCCCAAATCAGCCCCAGCATTTT
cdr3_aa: CASSYEPPNQPQHF

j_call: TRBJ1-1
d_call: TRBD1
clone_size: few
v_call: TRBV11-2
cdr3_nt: TGTGCCAGCAGCTTAGAAACAGGGGAGGGAGCTTTCTTT
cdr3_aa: CASSLETGEGAFF

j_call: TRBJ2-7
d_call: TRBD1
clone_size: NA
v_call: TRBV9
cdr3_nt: TGTGCCAGCAGCGGCGGACAGGGCGACGAGCAGTACTTC
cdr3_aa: CASSGGQGDEQYF